This TCR beta chain was recovered during a study of blood T cell repertoires in COVID-19. Study summary: The United States, Italy and Spain supplied acute and convalescent COVID-19 samples. Sources were T cells, B-cell-depleted T cells, or PBMCs; the material itself was cDNA or gDNA.

Per the original methods: Nucleated cell number was recorded as an estimate derived from reference gene primer amplification. Sequenced by immunoSEQ multiplex PCR; TCRdb stores in-frame clones only, minus some. That table gives V, J and clone size, and the DNA gave D and trimming. The table includes tens of thousands of clones, around 90% detected once. The material sequenced was peripheral blood. The clonotype was recovered from a woman between 65 and 79 years old with acute or convalescent COVID-19.

The CDR3, as DNA: TGTGCCAGCAGTGAACAGGGAAGCCAAGAGACCCAGTACTTC. Amino acid sequence: CASSEQGSQETQYF. The chain employs TRBV6-1 and TRBJ2-5; D may be TRBD1 (5 bases). V gave up 2 bases and J gave up 1 base, with 8 bases separating them. The CDR3 contains 14 residues. CDR1 and CDR2 from the germline V gene are MNHNS and SASEGT.